This T cell receptor (beta chain) was recorded in a study of T cells in Graves' hyperthyroidism and ophthalmopathy. Newly diagnosed hyperthyroidism patients aged 18 to 65 years had disease lasting under 2 months. The investigators amplified TCR beta CDR3 regions from RNA transcripts. First-round RT-PCR of the TCR CDR3 relied on the HTBI primer set. One entry per CDR3 protein, called by TCRdb with MiXCR from the multiplex PCR reads. The table records approximately 360,000 distinct CDR3 sequences, 15% to 18% of them present only once. The CDR3 is made up of 14 amino acids. Germline V gene sequence: CDR1 MNHNS, CDR2 SASEGT. The germline V and J ends were trimmed by 6 bases and 0 bases, with 10 bases remaining between them. General study points: A model built on 13 V-J features separated ophthalmopathy from stable hyperthyroidism. Blood samples included most of the expanded thyroid clonotypes exceeding 0.001. It was a median about 6.5 months before onset that the model predicted ophthalmopathy.

This clonotype was recorded at least ten times. Its target is not known. Sequencing input: blood. The rearrangement joins TRBV6-1 to TRBJ2-3, with D perhaps matching TRBD1 (5 bases). This receptor was identified in a woman aged 18-29 years with Graves' hyperthyroidism that later progressed to Graves' ophthalmopathy. The CDR3 region is CASRAGSSTDTQYF. As DNA, the CDR3 is TGTGCCAGCAGGGCAGGGTCGAGCACAGATACGCAGTATTTT.